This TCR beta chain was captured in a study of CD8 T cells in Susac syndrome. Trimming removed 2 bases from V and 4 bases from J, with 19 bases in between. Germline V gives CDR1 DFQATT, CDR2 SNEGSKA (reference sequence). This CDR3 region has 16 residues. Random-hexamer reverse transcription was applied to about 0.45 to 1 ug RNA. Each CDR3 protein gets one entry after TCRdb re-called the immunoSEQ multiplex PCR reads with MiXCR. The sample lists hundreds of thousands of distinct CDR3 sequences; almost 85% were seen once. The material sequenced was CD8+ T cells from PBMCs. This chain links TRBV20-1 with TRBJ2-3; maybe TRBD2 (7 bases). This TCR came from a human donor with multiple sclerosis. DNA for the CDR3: TGCAGTGCTAGACTCCGAAGGGGGGAGGGTCCAGATACGCAGTATTTT. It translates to CSARLRRGEGPDTQYF.